The next 3 T cell receptor beta chains were all read from a single sample in a study of CD4 T cells in relation to SARS-CoV-2 and coronaviruses (dated by TCRdb to the early 2020s). Their target antigens are unknown. CD4+ T cells from unexposed donors were collected before the COVID-19 pandemic (2011-2018). The EasySep CD4+ T cell isolation kit was used to isolate CD4+ T cells once the cultures had run for roughly 10 days. Library preparation used the immunoSEQ multiplex PCR assay. In its TCRdb copy, this immuneACCESS table keeps in-frame sequences only and misses some clones. Where compared with another copy, unresolved V genes explain less than half of these, and the others have no known cause. This sample gives some 19,000 clones in total; 75% to 85% of them show up just once. The ten largest clonotypes hold roughly 25% of the sample. Sequenced sample: CD4+ T cells from PBMCs, cultured in vitro. Every receptor here comes from a human donor in good health.

The chain links TRBV3-1 (or the pseudogene TRBV3-2) to TRBJ2-3; 8 positions match TRBD2. CDR1 is LGHDT and CDR2 is YNNKEL in the germline V gene (reference sequence). V lost 0 bases, J lost 1 base, and 6 bases stayed unmatched. This CDR3 has 17 amino acids. CDR3 nucleotide sequence: TGTGCCAGCAGCCAAGATGGACGGGAGGGGCGCACAGATACGCAGTATTTT. Amino acid sequence: CASSQDGREGRTDTQYF.

This rearrangement joins TRBV12-3 or TRBV12-4 to TRBJ2-1; 12 positions match TRBD2. This CDR3 contains 13 residues. Germline trimming cut 5 bases from V and 12 bases from J; bases unmatched to any gene: 5. CDR3 coding DNA: TGTGCCAGCAGTCCGACTAGCGGGGGCGGGCAGTTCTTC. It yields the protein CASSPTSGGGQFF.

The J gene is TRBJ1-2, the V gene TRBV4-3; D unclear. This CDR3 spans 13 amino acids. V lost 0 bases and J 8 bases, leaving 10 bases between the germline ends. Germline V gene sequence: CDR1 LGHNA, CDR2 YSLEER. CDR3 loop: CASSQDDLWGYTF. DNA of the CDR3: TGCGCCAGCAGCCAAGATGATCTTTGGGGCTACACCTTC.